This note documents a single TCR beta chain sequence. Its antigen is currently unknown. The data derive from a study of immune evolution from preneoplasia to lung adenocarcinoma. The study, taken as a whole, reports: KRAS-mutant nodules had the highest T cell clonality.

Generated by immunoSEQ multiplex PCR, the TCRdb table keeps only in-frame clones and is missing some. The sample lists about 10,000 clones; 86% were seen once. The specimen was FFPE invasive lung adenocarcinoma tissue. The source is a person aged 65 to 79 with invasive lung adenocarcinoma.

CDR3 nucleotide sequence: TGTGCCAGCAGTGAAACTCAGGACAGCTCCTACGAGCAGTACTTC. It encodes CASSETQDSSYEQYF. J is TRBJ2-7 and V is TRBV6-1, with TRBD1 as a possible D gene (6 bases). Trimming took 2 bases from V and 0 from J, leaving 11 bases between them. The germline gives CDR1 MNHNS, CDR2 SASEGT. This CDR3 has 15 residues.